These T cell receptor beta chains were read from a single sample in a study of blood T cell repertoires in COVID-19. Clones were read by immunoSEQ multiplex PCR, and TCRdb kept only the in-frame ones, dropping some. The sample records over 300,000 clones, 83% being singletons. Material: peripheral blood. The source is a woman in her forties or fifties with acute or convalescent COVID-19. Each CDR3 is given with its conserved first and last residue.

v_gene: TRBV5-1; j_gene: TRBJ2-2; CDR3aa: CASSLVFGSGTGELFF
v_gene: TRBV7-9; j_gene: TRBJ2-1; CDR3aa: CASSNDQTREQFF
v_gene: TRBV18; j_gene: TRBJ2-7; CDR3aa: CASSPNTANLYEQYF
v_gene: TRBV20-1; j_gene: TRBJ1-2; CDR3aa: CSASDPTTSGYTF
v_gene: TRBV2; j_gene: TRBJ2-2; CDR3aa: CASSEGGDGELFF
v_gene: TRBV2; j_gene: TRBJ1-2; CDR3aa: CASSPDGGYGYTF
v_gene: TRBV24-1; j_gene: TRBJ2-1; CDR3aa: CATKAGGSGSYNEQFF
v_gene: TRBV3-1/TRBV3-2; j_gene: TRBJ1-4; CDR3aa: CASSQAGSELFF
v_gene: TRBV19; j_gene: TRBJ2-1; CDR3aa: CASNRGQAGEQFF
v_gene: TRBV5-1; j_gene: TRBJ1-1; CDR3aa: CASSLTGLNTEAFF
v_gene: TRBV15; j_gene: TRBJ2-1; CDR3aa: CATSRERQGTYNEQFF
v_gene: TRBV18; j_gene: TRBJ1-1; CDR3aa: CASSRGQNTEAFF
v_gene: TRBV9; j_gene: TRBJ2-3; CDR3aa: CASSASVSTDTQYF
v_gene: TRBV3-1/TRBV3-2; j_gene: TRBJ1-4; CDR3aa: CASSSFDRGEKLFF
v_gene: TRBV24-1; j_gene: TRBJ2-5; CDR3aa: CATSGGTQETQYF
v_gene: TRBV19; j_gene: TRBJ2-2; CDR3aa: CASKSGTGRSGELFF
v_gene: TRBV9; j_gene: TRBJ1-2; CDR3aa: CASSPWDRVRYGYTF
v_gene: TRBV19; j_gene: TRBJ2-3; CDR3aa: CASSIAGGTDTQYF
v_gene: TRBV6-6; j_gene: TRBJ1-2; CDR3aa: CASSYSTATNYGYTF
v_gene: TRBV7-6; j_gene: TRBJ1-6; CDR3aa: CASSLLSRQGESPLHF
v_gene: TRBV5-1; j_gene: TRBJ2-7; CDR3aa: CASSLGAGIHEQYF
v_gene: TRBV5-1; j_gene: TRBJ2-2; CDR3aa: CASSPETGNTGELFF
v_gene: TRBV5-1; j_gene: TRBJ2-6; CDR3aa: CASSPGGQPNSGANVLTF
v_gene: TRBV12-3/TRBV12-4; j_gene: TRBJ1-1; CDR3aa: CASSPGNTEAFF
v_gene: TRBV27; j_gene: TRBJ2-1; CDR3aa: CASSPGLAGGGQFF
v_gene: TRBV11-2; j_gene: TRBJ2-1; CDR3aa: CASSRLAGRGNEQFF